One TCR beta chain is described in this entry. Only in-frame clones appear in the TCRdb table, and some are missing; sequencing was by immunoSEQ multiplex PCR. Of approximately 220,000 clones in the sample, around 85% were seen once. This sample stems from a study of blood T cell repertoires in COVID-19. V lost 0 bases and J lost 6; bases outside the gene matches: 14. Germline V gene lookup returns CDR1 KGHSH and CDR2 LQKENI. CDR3 length: 19 amino acids. Sequenced: PBMCs or T cells enriched from blood (not recorded which). The source is a middle-aged woman with acute COVID-19. This chain connects TRBV18 to TRBJ2-1; TRBD2 matches 10 bases. CDR3: CASSPPRWASGREGNEQFF. DNA for the CDR3: TGTGCCAGCTCACCACCCAGATGGGCTAGCGGGAGAGAAGGCAATGAGCAGTTCTTC.